This T cell receptor beta chain is from a study of T cells in Graves' hyperthyroidism and ophthalmopathy. Background on the study: Peripheral blood was acquired at first diagnosis, ahead of any therapy whatsoever. Overall study results and limits: Most clonotypes expanded in the thyroid (above 0.001) were also present in blood.

Looked up from germline, CDR1 is MGHRA and CDR2 is YSYEKL. The CDR3 spans 15 residues. J gave up 7 bases and V 1 base, and 7 bases lay outside the gene matches. This clonotype was seen only a few times. Antigen unknown. For the diagnoses, clinical symptoms, serum thyroxine and TRAb, thyroid ultrasound and orbital computed tomography were used. PBMCs were sourced from roughly 9.3 ml fresh peripheral blood. It was RNA transcripts that yielded the amplified TCR beta CDR3 regions. The HTBI primer set served for first-round RT-PCR of the TCR CDR3. TCRdb processed the multiplex PCR reads anew with MiXCR; each CDR3 protein has one entry. The data contain some 580,000 distinct CDR3 sequences, more than 15% of them singletons.

The rearrangement joins TRBV4-1 to TRBJ2-5; 9 bases line up with TRBD2. The TCR sequence derives from a woman in her forties with Graves' ophthalmopathy. The sample was blood. Written as DNA, the CDR3 is TGCGCCAGCAGCCAAGGGAGTAGCGGGGGTAGGACCCAGTACTTC. It translates to CASSQGSSGGRTQYF.